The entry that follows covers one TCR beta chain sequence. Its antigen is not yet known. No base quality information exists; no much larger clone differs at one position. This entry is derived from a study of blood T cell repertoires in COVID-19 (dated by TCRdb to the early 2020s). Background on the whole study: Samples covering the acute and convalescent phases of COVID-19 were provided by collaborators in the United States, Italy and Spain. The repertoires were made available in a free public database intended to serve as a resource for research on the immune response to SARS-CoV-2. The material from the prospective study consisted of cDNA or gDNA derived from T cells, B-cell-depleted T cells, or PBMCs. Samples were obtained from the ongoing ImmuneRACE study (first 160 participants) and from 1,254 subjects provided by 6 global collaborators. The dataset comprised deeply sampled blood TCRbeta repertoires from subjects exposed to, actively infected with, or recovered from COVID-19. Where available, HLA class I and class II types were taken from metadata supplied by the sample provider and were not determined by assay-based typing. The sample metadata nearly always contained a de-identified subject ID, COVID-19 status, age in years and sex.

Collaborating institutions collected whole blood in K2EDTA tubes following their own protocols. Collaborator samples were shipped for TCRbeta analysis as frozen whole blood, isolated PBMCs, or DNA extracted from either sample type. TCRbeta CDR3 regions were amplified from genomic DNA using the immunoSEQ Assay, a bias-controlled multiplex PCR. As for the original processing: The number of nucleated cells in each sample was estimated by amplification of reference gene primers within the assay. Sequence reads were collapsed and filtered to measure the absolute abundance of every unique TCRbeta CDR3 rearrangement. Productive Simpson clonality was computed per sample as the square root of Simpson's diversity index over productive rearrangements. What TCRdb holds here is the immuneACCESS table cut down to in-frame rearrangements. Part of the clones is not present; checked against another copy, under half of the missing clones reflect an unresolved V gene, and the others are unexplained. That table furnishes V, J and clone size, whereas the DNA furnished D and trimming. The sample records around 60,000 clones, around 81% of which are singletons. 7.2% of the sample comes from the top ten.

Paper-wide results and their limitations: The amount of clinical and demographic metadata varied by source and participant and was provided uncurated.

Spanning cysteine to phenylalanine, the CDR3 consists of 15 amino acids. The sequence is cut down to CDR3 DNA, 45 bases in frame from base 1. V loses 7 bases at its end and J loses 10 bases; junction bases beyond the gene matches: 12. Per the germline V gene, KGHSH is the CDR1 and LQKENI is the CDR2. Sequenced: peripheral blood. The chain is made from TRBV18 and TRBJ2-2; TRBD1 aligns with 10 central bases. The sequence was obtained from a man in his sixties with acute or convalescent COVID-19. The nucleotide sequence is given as TGTGCCAGCTTAAGGGGACAGGGGCCCCGTGAGGAGCTGTTTTTT. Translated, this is CASLRGQGPREELFF.